This T cell receptor beta chain derives from a study of shared clonotypes between healthy human individuals. Germline CDR1 and CDR2: SNHLY and FYNNEI. The length of the CDR3 is 13 residues. V lost 5 bases and J lost 8, with 15 bases in between. The authors loaded roughly 180 ng DNA, some 32,000 T cell genomes, into sorted-subset replicate PCRs. Profiled with immunoSEQ multiplex PCR; TCRdb holds only in-frame clones, not every one. The data hold 2 million to 3 million clones, with over 85% observed a single time. Turning to this clone: Its target is unknown.

Study-level findings and limits: Estimated clonotype richness was generally higher in naive than memory subsets. Incompleteness in sorted-subset sequencing, despite large depth, was shown by rarefaction.

Specimen: naive CD4+ T cells from PBMCs. As for subset: CD45RA+ positively selected. This clonotype was sampled from a man aged 18 to 29 in good health. Some clones in this sample may be carry-over from other donors' samples. V gene TRBV2 combines with J gene TRBJ1-2; no clear D gene. CDR3 amino acids: CASSSDPSRGYTF. CDR3 coding DNA: TGTGCCAGCAGTTCGGACCCATCCAGAGGCTACACCTTC.